This is a list of T cell receptor beta chains from one sample in a study of cytomegalovirus exposure and HLA in healthy donors. Here immunoSEQ multiplex PCR was the method, and the copy in TCRdb shows in-frame clones only, minus some. The table records 150,000 to 200,000 clones, around three quarters of them present only once. The material sequenced was PBMCs. These receptors were collected from a man aged 35-49 years in good health and CMV-seropositive. Each CDR3 is given with its conserved first and last residue. The D gene is left open where the match is weak. Not all rows give a size; the values are once, few, many and, for expanded clones, a class.

j_call: TRBJ2-5; d_call: -; v_call: TRBV4-2; clone_size: -; cdr3_aa: CASSQGGQLEETQYF; cdr3_nt: TGTGCCAGCAGCCAAGGGGGACAATTAGAAGAGACCCAGTACTTC
j_call: TRBJ1-5; d_call: -; v_call: TRBV27; clone_size: -; cdr3_aa: CASSLRGRGNQPQHF; cdr3_nt: TGTGCCAGCAGTTTACGCGGGAGGGGTAATCAGCCCCAGCATTTT
j_call: TRBJ2-7; d_call: TRBD1; v_call: TRBV5-1; clone_size: -; cdr3_aa: CASSLGQGAYEQYF; cdr3_nt: TGCGCCAGCAGCTTGGGGCAGGGGGCCTACGAGCAGTACTTC
j_call: TRBJ1-1; d_call: TRBD1; v_call: TRBV5-6; clone_size: few; cdr3_aa: CASSIQGIAEAFF; cdr3_nt: TGTGCCAGCAGCATACAGGGGATCGCTGAAGCTTTCTTT
j_call: TRBJ2-7; d_call: TRBD1; v_call: TRBV5-1; clone_size: -; cdr3_aa: CASSLAGQGAVEQYF; cdr3_nt: TGCGCCAGCAGCTTGGCTGGACAGGGGGCTGTCGAGCAGTACTTC
j_call: TRBJ2-1; d_call: -; v_call: TRBV15; clone_size: -; cdr3_aa: CATSKPGLSHNEQFF; cdr3_nt: TGTGCCACCAGCAAACCGGGACTCTCCCACAATGAGCAGTTCTTC
j_call: TRBJ2-1; d_call: TRBD2; v_call: TRBV19; clone_size: -; cdr3_aa: CASSTGLAGGNEQFF; cdr3_nt: TGTGCCAGTAGTACGGGACTAGCGGGGGGGAATGAGCAGTTCTTC
j_call: TRBJ1-2; d_call: TRBD1; v_call: TRBV5-1; clone_size: -; cdr3_aa: CASSLTPGGGGYTF; cdr3_nt: TGCGCCAGCAGCCTAACCCCAGGGGGCGGTGGCTACACCTTC
j_call: TRBJ1-1; d_call: TRBD1; v_call: TRBV6-5; clone_size: -; cdr3_aa: CASSYSEGQGEAFF; cdr3_nt: TGTGCCAGCAGTTACTCTGAGGGACAGGGGGAAGCTTTCTTT
j_call: TRBJ1-2; d_call: TRBD1; v_call: TRBV5-4; clone_size: -; cdr3_aa: CASSTPRGRAGRGYTF; cdr3_nt: TGTGCCAGCAGCACGCCCAGGGGGCGGGCAGGACGTGGCTACACCTTC
j_call: TRBJ2-2; d_call: -; v_call: TRBV7-9; clone_size: -; cdr3_aa: CAIRLGTGELFF; cdr3_nt: TGTGCCATTCGCCTAGGCACCGGGGAGCTGTTTTTT
j_call: TRBJ2-3; d_call: TRBD2; v_call: TRBV18; clone_size: -; cdr3_aa: CASSPLRLAGGRADTQYF; cdr3_nt: TGTGCCAGCTCACCCCTAAGGCTAGCGGGGGGGCGAGCAGATACGCAGTATTTT
j_call: TRBJ1-4; d_call: -; v_call: TRBV7-9; clone_size: -; cdr3_aa: CASSPWESTNEKLFF; cdr3_nt: TGTGCCAGCAGCCCCTGGGAGTCAACTAATGAAAAACTGTTTTTT
j_call: TRBJ1-1; d_call: TRBD1; v_call: TRBV5-6; clone_size: -; cdr3_aa: CASSLGQVYTEAFF; cdr3_nt: TGTGCCAGCAGTTTGGGACAGGTGTACACTGAAGCTTTCTTT
j_call: TRBJ1-4; d_call: -; v_call: TRBV6-1; clone_size: -; cdr3_aa: CASSDPGTPNEKLFF; cdr3_nt: TGTGCCAGCAGTGACCCCGGGACACCTAATGAAAAACTGTTTTTT
j_call: TRBJ1-1; d_call: TRBD1; v_call: TRBV6-5; clone_size: -; cdr3_aa: CATHRGWATEAFF; cdr3_nt: TGTGCCACCCACAGGGGCTGGGCCACTGAAGCTTTCTTT
j_call: TRBJ1-6; d_call: -; v_call: TRBV19; clone_size: -; cdr3_aa: CASRLTVSYNSPLHF; cdr3_nt: TGTGCCAGTAGGTTAACGGTTTCCTATAATTCACCCCTCCACTTT
j_call: TRBJ1-6; d_call: TRBD1; v_call: TRBV18; clone_size: -; cdr3_aa: CASSPPGQGGTPLHF; cdr3_nt: TGTGCCAGCTCACCACCGGGACAGGGTGGAACACCCCTCCACTTT
j_call: TRBJ2-7; d_call: TRBD1; v_call: TRBV5-1; clone_size: few; cdr3_aa: CASSLGLGTGGNEQYF; cdr3_nt: TGCGCCAGCAGCTTGGGGTTAGGGACAGGGGGCAACGAGCAGTACTTC
j_call: TRBJ1-5; d_call: -; v_call: TRBV5-1; clone_size: few; cdr3_aa: CASSFSGDQPQHF; cdr3_nt: TGCGCCAGCAGCTTTTCGGGGGATCAGCCCCAGCATTTT
j_call: TRBJ1-5; d_call: TRBD1; v_call: TRBV4-1; clone_size: -; cdr3_aa: CASSQERGQGGNQPQHF; cdr3_nt: TGCGCCAGCAGCCAAGAGAGGGGACAGGGAGGCAATCAGCCCCAGCATTTT
j_call: TRBJ1-1; d_call: -; v_call: TRBV6-1; clone_size: few; cdr3_aa: CASSEGGPNTEAFF; cdr3_nt: TGTGCCAGCAGTGAAGGAGGCCCGAACACTGAAGCTTTCTTT
j_call: TRBJ1-2; d_call: -; v_call: TRBV19; clone_size: -; cdr3_aa: CASSSKGILYGYTF; cdr3_nt: TGTGCCAGTAGTTCAAAGGGGATACTCTATGGCTACACCTTC
j_call: TRBJ2-3; d_call: TRBD2; v_call: TRBV5-1; clone_size: -; cdr3_aa: CASLNIAGGADTQYF; cdr3_nt: TGCGCCAGCCTTAATATAGCGGGGGGCGCAGATACGCAGTATTTT
j_call: TRBJ1-1; d_call: TRBD1; v_call: TRBV5-4; clone_size: -; cdr3_aa: CASSSGGWGTEAFF; cdr3_nt: TGTGCCAGCAGTTCAGGGGGCTGGGGCACTGAAGCTTTCTTT